Below are 14 T cell receptor beta chains sequenced from a single sample in a study of blood T cells in healthy people across ages. The authors ran a second PCR of about 6 to 11 cycles using a sample-barcoded 5' primer and a J-beta primer mix. TCRdb fed the 5' RACE reads into MiXCR, producing one record per CDR3 protein. Here the sample spans approximately 1,000,000 distinct CDR3 sequences, around 45% being singletons. Sequencing was carried out using blood. These receptors were collected from an older woman in good health.

This clonotype occurred many times. This chain joins TRBV27 and TRBJ1-2; weak D call: TRBD1 (5 bases). Germline CDR1 is MNHEY and CDR2 is SMNVEV (reference sequence). V dropped 0 bases and J dropped 7 bases, with 12 bases sitting between them. This CDR3 is built from 14 residues. CDR3 DNA sequence: TGTGCCAGCAGTTTATCGTGGGGGGGTTCTGGCTACACCTTC. Translating it yields CASSLSWGGSGYTF.

This clonotype was seen only a few times. This sequence joins TRBV7-9 and TRBJ2-7; D uncertain. CDR3 length: 12 residues. In germline, CDR1 is SEHNR, CDR2 FQNEAQ (reference sequence). V lost 0 bases, J lost 6 bases, and 6 bases lay in between. The CDR3 sequence is CASSLAKAEQYF. Written as DNA, the CDR3 is TGTGCCAGCAGCTTAGCCAAGGCCGAGCAGTACTTC.

This clonotype was observed many times. The rearrangement links TRBV7-2 to TRBJ2-4; TRBD2 is a possible D gene (5 bases). V lost 1 base and J 9 bases, leaving 10 bases between the germline ends. The CDR3 runs 13 residues. Per the germline V gene, CDR1 is SGHTA and CDR2 is FQGNSA. CDR3 residues: CASSLVVSGIQYF. The CDR3 DNA sequence: TGTGCCAGCAGCTTAGTTGTCAGCGGCATTCAGTACTTC.

The chain has TRBV4-1 and TRBJ2-1, with 7 bases matching TRBD2. Germline values: CDR1 MGHRA, CDR2 YSYEKL. After removal of 0 bases from V and 0 bases from J, the junction contained 2 bases not matched to a gene. This CDR3 is 16 amino acids long. The CDR3 DNA sequence: TGCGCCAGCAGCCAAGAGTCGGGAGGCTCCTACAATGAGCAGTTCTTC. It translates to CASSQESGGSYNEQFF.

This clonotype was detected many times. The CDR3 DNA sequence: TGCAGCGTTATGGGAGGTAACGACGGCGAGCAGTACTTC. Encoded protein: CSVMGGNDGEQYF. The J gene is TRBJ2-7, the V gene TRBV29-1, with TRBD2 as a possible D gene (6 bases). This CDR3 is built from 13 residues. The germline V gene has CDR1 SQVTM and CDR2 ANQGSEA. Trimming took 5 bases from V and 6 from J, leaving 17 bases between them.

Only a few counts were recorded for this clonotype. This chain connects TRBV27 to TRBJ1-6; maybe TRBD1 (6 bases). The CDR3 has 13 amino acids. Trimming removed 7 bases from V and 5 bases from J, with 9 bases in between. CDR1 MNHEY and CDR2 SMNVEV come from the germline V gene (reference sequence). DNA of the CDR3: TGTGCCAGCAAGGGGGTACATAATTCACCCCTCCACTTT. Translating gives CASKGVHNSPLHF.

In this sample, this clonotype turned up a few times. The V and J genes are TRBV5-1 and TRBJ2-3, with 10 bases aligning to TRBD2. The junction had 7 bases not matched to a gene; V was cut back by 0 bases and J by 6 bases. The CDR3 contains 16 residues. The V gene's germline CDR1 is SGHRS and CDR2 YFSETQ. The CDR3 spells CASSLGASGSWDTQYF. As DNA, the CDR3 is TGCGCCAGCAGCTTGGGCGCTAGCGGGAGTTGGGATACGCAGTATTTT. Looking up the rest from reference TRBV5-1 and TRBJ2-3 gives the full variable domain: KAGVTQTPRYLIKTRGQQVTLSCSPISGHRSVSWYQQTPGQGLQFLFEYFSETQRNKGNFPGRFSGRQFSNSRSEMNVSTLELGDSALYLCASSLGASGSWDTQYFGPGTRLTVL.

The chain combines TRBV6-2 or TRBV6-3 with TRBJ1-1; D is undetermined. With 6 bases removed from V and 4 bases from J, the gap between germline ends came to 12 bases. The CDR3 contains 13 residues. CDR1 and CDR2 from the germline V gene are MNHEY and SVGEGT. Written as DNA, the CDR3 is TGTGCCAGCAGGGACGGAGGCGGCACTGAAGCTTTCTTT. This translates into CASRDGGGTEAFF.

The chain combines TRBV20-1 with TRBJ2-1; the match to TRBD1 covers 9 bases. V shed 5 bases, J shed 9 bases, and the junction held 8 bases outside the gene matches. The CDR3 has 13 amino acids. The germline V gene encodes CDR1 DFQATT and CDR2 SNEGSKA (reference sequence). CDR3 sequence (DNA): TGCAGTGCTCCAATCACAGGGGGCCTTGAGCAGTTCTTC. It yields the protein CSAPITGGLEQFF.

The CDR3 DNA reads TGCGCCAGCAGTGAGTCGAGAGGACAGGGGACAGATACGCAGTATTTT. This encodes CASSESRGQGTDTQYF. V usage is TRBV10-2 and J usage is TRBJ2-3; 9 bases fit TRBD1. Germline V gene lookup returns CDR1 WSHSY and CDR2 SAAADI. After removal of 0 bases from V and 3 bases from J, the junction contained 4 bases not matched to a gene. The CDR3 totals 16 residues.

The chain carries TRBV4-1 and TRBJ2-7; D tentatively reads TRBD1 or TRBD2 (5 bases each). This CDR3 has 14 residues. Germline V gene data show CDR1 as MGHRA and CDR2 as YSYEKL. The germline V and J ends were trimmed by 9 bases and 6 bases, with 21 bases remaining between them. This CDR3 is CARKPCRDPPEQYF. DNA for the CDR3: TGCGCCAGGAAACCTTGTCGGGACCCTCCCGAGCAGTACTTC.

This clonotype was counted a single time. This chain uses TRBV24-1 with TRBJ2-4; 13 positions match TRBD2. The last part of the DNA fits TRBJ2-7 better; the J call may be wrong. In germline, CDR1 is KGHDR, CDR2 SFDVKD. This CDR3 contains 16 residues. The CDR3 loop is CATSDHGTSGNYEQYF. In nucleotides, the CDR3 is TGTGCCACCAGTGACCATGGGACTAGCGGGAACTACGAGCAGTACTTC.

This chain links TRBV6-1 with TRBJ2-7; D remains unclear. Trimming removed 6 bases from V and 2 bases from J, with 8 bases in between. Germline assignment: CDR1 MNHNS and CDR2 SASEGT. The CDR3 covers 12 residues. CDR3 DNA sequence: TGTGCCAGCAGCATCACTCCCTACGAGCAGTACTTC. Translation gives CASSITPYEQYF.

This clonotype was observed a handful of times. The chain couples TRBV5-1 to TRBJ1-2; the match to TRBD1 covers 8 bases. The ends lost 4 bases at V and 4 bases at J; junction bases unmatched: 12. Germline loops: CDR1 SGHRS, CDR2 YFSETQ. This CDR3 region has 16 residues. In DNA form, the CDR3 reads TGCGCCAGCAGCCGGACAGGGAGACCACCTGGCTATGGCTACACCTTC. Protein: CASSRTGRPPGYGYTF. Variable domain in full (rest from reference TRBV5-1 and TRBJ1-2): KAGVTQTPRYLIKTRGQQVTLSCSPISGHRSVSWYQQTPGQGLQFLFEYFSETQRNKGNFPGRFSGRQFSNSRSEMNVSTLELGDSALYLCASSRTGRPPGYGYTFGSGTRLTVV.